This T cell receptor beta chain was sequenced in a study of cytomegalovirus exposure and HLA in healthy donors. This clone was counted only a few times. PCR amplification relied on 60 Vbeta primers (plus 13 Jbeta primers). Using immunoSEQ multiplex PCR, the repertoire was profiled, and TCRdb retains in-frame clones only, with some absent. Of tens of thousands of clones listed, more than 55% are singletons. The CDR3 runs 19 residues. Germline-derived CDR1 and CDR2 are MNHEY and SMNVEV (reference sequence). The J segment lost 3 bases and the V segment lost 5 bases, leaving 22 bases of the junction unmatched.

The receptor comes from a boy aged 10-17 years in good health and CMV-seropositive. Sequencing was done on a sample of PBMCs. V is TRBV27 and J is TRBJ2-7; 7 bases align to TRBD1. The CDR3 loop is CASSPPLSWGQHTSYEQYF. The CDR3 DNA reads TGTGCCAGCAGTCCCCCCCTCTCCTGGGGACAGCATACAAGCTACGAGCAGTACTTC.